Reported below is one T cell receptor beta chain. This clonotype was detected many times. No antigen is known for it. Base qualities are not provided; no much larger clone lies one nucleotide away. The sample comes from a study of CD8 T cells in ankylosing spondylitis (dated by TCRdb to about 2017). About the investigation overall: To find TCR variants linked to disease, the study profiled T cell receptor beta repertoires in ankylosing spondylitis patients and healthy donors. Peripheral blood was sampled, and synovial fluid was also collected from ankylosing spondylitis patients. The whole study cohort included some 100 healthy donors and under 30 ankylosing spondylitis patients.

Points the paper makes about the study in general: A TCR beta motif of several highly homologous amino acid variants appeared characteristic of blood from ankylosing spondylitis patients. The disease-linked clones were reported as significantly enriched in matched synovial fluid samples from ankylosing spondylitis patients. The disease-linked clones showed a CD8+ phenotype and occurred at relatively low frequencies in peripheral blood. Some motif variants were previously reported in synovial fluid and blood of reactive arthritis patients, suggesting common disease-initiation mechanisms.

Reads for this sample came from an Illumina HiSeq 2500. Quantitative 5'-RACE with molecular barcodes was used to prepare TCR beta libraries. The source study handled its data this way. A new computational method based on a probabilistic model of VDJ rearrangement was used to identify disease-linked TCR variants. TCRdb reran the public reads through fastp at Q25 and MiXCR, keeping productive beta chains. Rows matching on CDR3 protein sequence are summarized as one entry with the most common DNA and genes. The V and J calls come from TCRdb's annotation, not from the publication. Across this sample there are around 250,000 distinct CDR3 sequences, with roughly 10% seen only once. The ten largest clonotypes hold roughly 6.8% of the sample. The germline V gene provides CDR1 SGHRS and CDR2 YFSETQ. Cut back by 7 bases and 12 bases, the V and J ends lie 29 bases apart. There are 16 amino acids in the CDR3, from cysteine to phenylalanine inclusive. Of all the DNA, just the CDR3 is kept, 48 bases in frame from base 1.

The clonotype comes from a male donor with ankylosing spondylitis or in good health (not recorded which). The rearrangement joined TRBV5-1 to TRBJ2-1; a tentative D match to TRBD1 spans 6 bases. Sequenced: blood, either unsorted or a sorted T cell fraction (not recorded which). The CDR3 has the sequence CASSDRTASYNEWQFF. The nucleotide sequence is TGCGCCAGCTCCGATCGGACAGCATCATACAATGAGTGGCAGTTCTTC.